This TCR beta chain stems from a study of T cell responses to AZD1222 COVID-19 vaccine. About this clone: Its antigen is undetermined.

Germline V gives CDR1 MNHEY, CDR2 SVGAGI. CDR3 size: 15 residues. The ends were cut back, 6 bases at V and 13 bases at J, with 27 bases in the middle. The study, taken as a whole, reports: CD4 TCRs associated with vaccination spanned spike, dominating at 160-218 and 743-854. The peak T cell response came first, and repertoires were sampled only after it. A mostly white British donor set with more females was recruited, and clonal diversity was possibly underestimated.

Clones were sequenced by immunoSEQ multiplex PCR, and TCRdb holds only the in-frame ones, with some missing. Of more than 100,000 clones in the sample, about 85% are singletons; the top ten hold approximately 5.9%. Source: peripheral blood, taken on day 0 of AZD1222 vaccination. The V and J genes are TRBV6-5 and TRBJ1-2; D unclear. The clonotype comes from an adult in good health. The CDR3 nucleotides read TGTGCCAGCAGGGCACAAGACGGGAGCTCACTGTATGTCACCTTC. This encodes CASRAQDGSSLYVTF.